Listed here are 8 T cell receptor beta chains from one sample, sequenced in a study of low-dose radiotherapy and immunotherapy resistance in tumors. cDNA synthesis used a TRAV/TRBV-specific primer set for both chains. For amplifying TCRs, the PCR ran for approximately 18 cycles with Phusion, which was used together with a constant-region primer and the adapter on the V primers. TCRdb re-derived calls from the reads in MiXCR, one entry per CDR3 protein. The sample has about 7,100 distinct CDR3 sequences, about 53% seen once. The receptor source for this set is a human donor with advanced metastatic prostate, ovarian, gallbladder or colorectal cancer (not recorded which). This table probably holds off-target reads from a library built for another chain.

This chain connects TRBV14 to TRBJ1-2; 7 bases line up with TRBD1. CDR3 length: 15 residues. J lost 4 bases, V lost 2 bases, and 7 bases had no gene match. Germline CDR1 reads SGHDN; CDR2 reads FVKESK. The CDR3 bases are TGTGCCAGCAGCCAAATAGGGGGCGGTATCTATGGCTACACCTTC. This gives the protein CASSQIGGGIYGYTF. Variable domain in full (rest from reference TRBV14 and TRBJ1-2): EAGVTQFPSHSVIEKGQTVTLRCDPISGHDNLYWYRRVMGKEIKFLLHFVKESKQDESGMPNNRFLAERTGGTYSTLKVQPAELEDSGVYFCASSQIGGGIYGYTFGSGTRLTVV.

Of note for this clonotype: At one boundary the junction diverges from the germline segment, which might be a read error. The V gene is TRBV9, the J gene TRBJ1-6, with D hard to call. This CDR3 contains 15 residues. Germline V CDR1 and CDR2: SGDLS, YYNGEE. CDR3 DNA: TGTGCAATGAGTTCTTTTAACACCAATGCAGGCAAATCAACCTTT. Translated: CAMSSFNTNAGKSTF.

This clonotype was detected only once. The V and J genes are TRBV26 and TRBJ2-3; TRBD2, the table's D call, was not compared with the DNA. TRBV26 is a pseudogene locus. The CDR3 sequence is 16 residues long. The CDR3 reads CASSSPGTSGAYTQYF. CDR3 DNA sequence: TGTGCCAGCAGTTCGCCTGGGACTAGCGGGGCCTATACGCAGTATTTT.

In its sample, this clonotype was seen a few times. The CDR3 reads CASSVGTYGTGELFF. The DNA of the CDR3 is TGTGCCAGCAGCGTAGGCACTTACGGCACCGGGGAGCTGTTTTTT. The V gene is TRBV9, the J gene TRBJ2-2; the D is unclear. Germline V gene sequence: CDR1 SGDLS, CDR2 YYNGEE. The CDR3 has 15 residues. V was shortened by 0 bases and J by 4 bases, with 10 bases between the two germline ends.

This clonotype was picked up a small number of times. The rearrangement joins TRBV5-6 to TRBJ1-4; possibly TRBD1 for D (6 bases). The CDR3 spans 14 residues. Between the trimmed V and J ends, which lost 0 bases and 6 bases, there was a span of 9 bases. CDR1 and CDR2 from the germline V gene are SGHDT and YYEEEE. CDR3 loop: CASSLGGRHEKLFF. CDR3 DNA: TGTGCCAGCAGCTTGGGGGGGCGCCATGAAAAACTGTTTTTT.

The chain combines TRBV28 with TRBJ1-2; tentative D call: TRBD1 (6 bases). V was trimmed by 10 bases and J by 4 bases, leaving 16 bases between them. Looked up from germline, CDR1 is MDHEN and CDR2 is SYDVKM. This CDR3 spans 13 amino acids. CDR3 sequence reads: CATGGQYSYGYTF. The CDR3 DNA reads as TGTGCCACCGGGGGACAATACAGCTATGGCTACACCTTC.

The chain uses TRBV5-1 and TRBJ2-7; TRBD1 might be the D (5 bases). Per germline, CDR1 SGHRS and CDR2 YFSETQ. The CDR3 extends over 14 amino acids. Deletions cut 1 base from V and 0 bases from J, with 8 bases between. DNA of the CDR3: TGCGCCAGCAGCTTGAGGGGCAACTCCTACGAGCAGTACTTC. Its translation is CASSLRGNSYEQYF.

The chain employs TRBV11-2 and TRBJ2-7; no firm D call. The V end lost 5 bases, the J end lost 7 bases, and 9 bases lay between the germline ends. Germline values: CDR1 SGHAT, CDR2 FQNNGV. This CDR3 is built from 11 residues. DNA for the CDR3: TGTGCCAGCAGCCTCCGACGGGAGCAGTACTTC. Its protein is CASSLRREQYF.